This T cell receptor beta chain was profiled in a study of T-cell memory formation after mild COVID-19. Study-wide background: TCR clusters showed largely donor specificity.

This clonotype was counted a few times. Its cognate antigen is unknown. Amplification by 5'RACE using constant-segment primers produced TCR alpha and TCR beta cDNA libraries that carried sample barcodes and UMIs. MiXCR, applied by TCRdb to the 5' RACE reads, yields one record per CDR3 protein. The sample lists approximately 250,000 distinct CDR3 sequences, 15% to 20% seen once, with approximately 20% in the top ten. V trimming: 6 bases; J trimming: 5 bases; junction bases outside the gene matches: 5. Germline values: CDR1 SGHVS, CDR2 FNYEAQ. The CDR3 covers 14 residues. Study-wide findings and caveats: The pre-infection memory compartment contained some responding clones, suggesting cross-reactive memory joined. Contracting CD4+ clones lay largely in CM and EM, with CD8+ ones residing in EMRA.

The V call is TRBV7-6, the J call TRBJ2-1; TRBD2 agrees at 9 bases. This receptor was identified in a man younger than 35 who had mild COVID-19 (a few samples of this study predate the infection). Cell type and time point are not known. Material: PBMCs or a T cell subset sorted from them (not recorded which). CDR3: CASRSAGGNNEQFF. CDR3 nucleotide sequence: TGTGCCAGCAGATCAGCGGGGGGTAACAATGAGCAGTTCTTC. Together with reference TRBV7-6 and TRBJ2-1, the CDR3 gives the full variable domain: GAGVSQSPRYKVTKRGQDVALRCDPISGHVSLYWYRQALGQGPEFLTYFNYEAQQDKSGLPNDRFSAERPEGSISTLTIQRTEQRDSAMYRCASRSAGGNNEQFFGPGTRLTVL.